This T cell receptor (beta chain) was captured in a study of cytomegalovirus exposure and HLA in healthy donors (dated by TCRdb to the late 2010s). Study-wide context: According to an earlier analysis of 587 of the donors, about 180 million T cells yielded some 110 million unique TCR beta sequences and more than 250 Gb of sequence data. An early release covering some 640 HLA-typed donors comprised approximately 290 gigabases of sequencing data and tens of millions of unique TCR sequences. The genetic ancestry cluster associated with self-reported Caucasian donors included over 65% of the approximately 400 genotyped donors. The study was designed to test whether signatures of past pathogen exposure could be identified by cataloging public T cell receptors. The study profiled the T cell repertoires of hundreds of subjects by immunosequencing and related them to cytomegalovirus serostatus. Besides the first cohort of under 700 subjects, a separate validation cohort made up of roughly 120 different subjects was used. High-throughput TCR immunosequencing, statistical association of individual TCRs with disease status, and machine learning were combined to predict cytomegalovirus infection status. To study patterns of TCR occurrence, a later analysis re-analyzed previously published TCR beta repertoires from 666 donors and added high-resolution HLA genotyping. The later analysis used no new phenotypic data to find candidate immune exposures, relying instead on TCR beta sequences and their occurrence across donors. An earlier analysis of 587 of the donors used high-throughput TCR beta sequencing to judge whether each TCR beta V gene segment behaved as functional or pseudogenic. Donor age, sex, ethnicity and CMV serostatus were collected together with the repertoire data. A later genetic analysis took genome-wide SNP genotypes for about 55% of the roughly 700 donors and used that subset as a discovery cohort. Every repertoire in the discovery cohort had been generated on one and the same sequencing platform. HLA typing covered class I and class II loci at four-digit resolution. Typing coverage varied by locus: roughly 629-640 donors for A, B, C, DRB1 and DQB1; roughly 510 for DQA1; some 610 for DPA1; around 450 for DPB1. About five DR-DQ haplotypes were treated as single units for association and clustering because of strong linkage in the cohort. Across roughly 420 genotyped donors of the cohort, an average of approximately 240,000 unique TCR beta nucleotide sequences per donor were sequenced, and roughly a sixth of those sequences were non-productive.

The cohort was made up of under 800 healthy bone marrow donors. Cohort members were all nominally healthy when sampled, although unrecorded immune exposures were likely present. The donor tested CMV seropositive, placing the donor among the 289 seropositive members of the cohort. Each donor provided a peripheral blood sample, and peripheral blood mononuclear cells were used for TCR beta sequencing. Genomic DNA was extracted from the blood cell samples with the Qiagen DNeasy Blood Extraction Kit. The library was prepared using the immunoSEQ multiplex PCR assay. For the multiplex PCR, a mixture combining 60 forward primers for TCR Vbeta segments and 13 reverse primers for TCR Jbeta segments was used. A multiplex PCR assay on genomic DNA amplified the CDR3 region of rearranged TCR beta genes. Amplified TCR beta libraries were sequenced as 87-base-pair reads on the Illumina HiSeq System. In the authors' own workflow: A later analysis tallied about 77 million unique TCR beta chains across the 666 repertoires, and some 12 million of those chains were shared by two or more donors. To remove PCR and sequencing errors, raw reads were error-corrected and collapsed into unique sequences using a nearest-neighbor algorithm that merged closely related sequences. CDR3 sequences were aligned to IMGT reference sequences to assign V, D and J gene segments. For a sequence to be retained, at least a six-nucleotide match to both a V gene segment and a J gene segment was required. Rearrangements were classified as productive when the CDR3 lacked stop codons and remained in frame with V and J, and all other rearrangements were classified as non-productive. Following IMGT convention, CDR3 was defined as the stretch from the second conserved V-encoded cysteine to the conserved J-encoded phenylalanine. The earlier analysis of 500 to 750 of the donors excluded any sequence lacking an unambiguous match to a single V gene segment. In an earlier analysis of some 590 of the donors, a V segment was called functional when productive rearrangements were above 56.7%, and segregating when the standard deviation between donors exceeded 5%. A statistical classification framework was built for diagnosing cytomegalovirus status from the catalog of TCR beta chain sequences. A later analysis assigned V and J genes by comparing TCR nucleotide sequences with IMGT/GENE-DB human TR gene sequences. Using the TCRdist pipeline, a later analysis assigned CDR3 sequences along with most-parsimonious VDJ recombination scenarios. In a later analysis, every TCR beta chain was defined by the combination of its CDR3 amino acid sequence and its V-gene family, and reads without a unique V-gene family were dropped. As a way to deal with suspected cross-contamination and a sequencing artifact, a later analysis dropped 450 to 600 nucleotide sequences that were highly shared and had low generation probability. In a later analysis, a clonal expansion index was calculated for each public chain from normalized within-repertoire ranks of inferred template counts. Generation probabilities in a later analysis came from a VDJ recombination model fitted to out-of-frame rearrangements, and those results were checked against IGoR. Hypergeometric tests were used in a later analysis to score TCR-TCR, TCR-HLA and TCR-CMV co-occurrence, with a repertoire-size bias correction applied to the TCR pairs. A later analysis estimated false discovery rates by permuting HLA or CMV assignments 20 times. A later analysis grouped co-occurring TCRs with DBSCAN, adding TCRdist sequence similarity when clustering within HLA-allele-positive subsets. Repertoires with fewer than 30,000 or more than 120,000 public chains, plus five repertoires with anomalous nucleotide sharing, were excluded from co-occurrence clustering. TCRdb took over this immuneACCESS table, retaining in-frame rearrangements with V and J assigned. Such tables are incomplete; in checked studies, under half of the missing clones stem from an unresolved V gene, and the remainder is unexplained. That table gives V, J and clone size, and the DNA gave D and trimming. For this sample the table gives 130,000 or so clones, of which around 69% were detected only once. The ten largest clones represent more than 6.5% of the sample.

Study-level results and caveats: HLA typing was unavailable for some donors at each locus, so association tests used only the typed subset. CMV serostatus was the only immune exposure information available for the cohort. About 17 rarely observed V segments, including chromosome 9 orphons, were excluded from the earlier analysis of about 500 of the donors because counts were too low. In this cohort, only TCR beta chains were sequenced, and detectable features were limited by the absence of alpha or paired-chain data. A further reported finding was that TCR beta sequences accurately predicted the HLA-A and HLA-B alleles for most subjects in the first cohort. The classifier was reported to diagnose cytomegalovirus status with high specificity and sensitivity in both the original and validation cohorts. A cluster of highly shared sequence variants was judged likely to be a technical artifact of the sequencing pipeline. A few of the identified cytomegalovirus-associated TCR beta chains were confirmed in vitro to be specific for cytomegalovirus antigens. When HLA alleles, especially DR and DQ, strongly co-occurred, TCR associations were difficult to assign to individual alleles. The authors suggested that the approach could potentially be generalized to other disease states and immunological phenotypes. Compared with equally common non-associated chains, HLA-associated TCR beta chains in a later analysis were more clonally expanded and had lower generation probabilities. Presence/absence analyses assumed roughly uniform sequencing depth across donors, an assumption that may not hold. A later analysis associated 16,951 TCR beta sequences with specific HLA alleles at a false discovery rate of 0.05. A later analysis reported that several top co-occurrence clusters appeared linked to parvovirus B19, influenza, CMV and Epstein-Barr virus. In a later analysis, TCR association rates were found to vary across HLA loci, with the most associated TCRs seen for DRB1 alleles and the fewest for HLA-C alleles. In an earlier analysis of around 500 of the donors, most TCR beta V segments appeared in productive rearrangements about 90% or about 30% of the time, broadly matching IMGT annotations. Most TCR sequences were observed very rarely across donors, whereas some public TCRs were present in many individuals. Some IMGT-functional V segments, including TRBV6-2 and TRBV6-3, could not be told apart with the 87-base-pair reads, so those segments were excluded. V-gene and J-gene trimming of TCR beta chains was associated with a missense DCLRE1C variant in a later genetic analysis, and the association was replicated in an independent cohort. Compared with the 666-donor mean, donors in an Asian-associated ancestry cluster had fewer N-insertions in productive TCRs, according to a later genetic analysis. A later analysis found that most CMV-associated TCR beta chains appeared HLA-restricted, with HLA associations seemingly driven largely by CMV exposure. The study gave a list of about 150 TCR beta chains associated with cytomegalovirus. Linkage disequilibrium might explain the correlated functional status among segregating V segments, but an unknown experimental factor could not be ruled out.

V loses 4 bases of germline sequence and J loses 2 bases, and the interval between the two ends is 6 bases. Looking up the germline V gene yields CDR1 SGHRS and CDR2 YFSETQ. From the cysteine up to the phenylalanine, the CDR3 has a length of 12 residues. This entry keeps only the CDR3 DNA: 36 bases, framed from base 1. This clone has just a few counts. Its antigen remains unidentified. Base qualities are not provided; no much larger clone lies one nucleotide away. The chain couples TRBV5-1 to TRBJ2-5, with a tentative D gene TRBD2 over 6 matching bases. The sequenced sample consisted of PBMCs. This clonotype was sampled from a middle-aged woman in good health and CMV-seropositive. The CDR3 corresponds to CASSAGQETQYF. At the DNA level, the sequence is TGCGCCAGCAGCGCGGGGCAAGAGACCCAGTACTTC.